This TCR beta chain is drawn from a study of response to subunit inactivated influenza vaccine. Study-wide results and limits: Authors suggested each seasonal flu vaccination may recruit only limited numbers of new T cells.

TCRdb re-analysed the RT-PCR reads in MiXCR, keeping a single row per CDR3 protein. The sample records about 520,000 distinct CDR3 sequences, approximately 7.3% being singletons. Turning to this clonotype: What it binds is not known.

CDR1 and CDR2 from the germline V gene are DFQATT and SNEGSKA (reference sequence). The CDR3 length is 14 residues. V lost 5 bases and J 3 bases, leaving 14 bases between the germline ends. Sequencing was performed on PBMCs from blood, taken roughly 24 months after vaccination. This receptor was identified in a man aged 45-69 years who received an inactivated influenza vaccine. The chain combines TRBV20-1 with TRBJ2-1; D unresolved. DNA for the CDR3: TGCAGTGCTCTGGGCGGCCTGGGCTACAATGAGCAGTTCTTC. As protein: CSALGGLGYNEQFF.